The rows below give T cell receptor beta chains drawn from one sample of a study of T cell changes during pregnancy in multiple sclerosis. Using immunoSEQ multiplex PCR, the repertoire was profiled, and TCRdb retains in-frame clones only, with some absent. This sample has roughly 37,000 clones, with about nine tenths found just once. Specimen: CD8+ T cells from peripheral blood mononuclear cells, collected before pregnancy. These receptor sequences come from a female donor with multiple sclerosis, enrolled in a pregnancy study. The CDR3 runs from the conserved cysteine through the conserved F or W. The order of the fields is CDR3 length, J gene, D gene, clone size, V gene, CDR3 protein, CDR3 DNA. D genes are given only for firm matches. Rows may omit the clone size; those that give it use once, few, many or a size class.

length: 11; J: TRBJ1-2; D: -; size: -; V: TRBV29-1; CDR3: CSVEDRNGYTF; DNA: TGCAGCGTTGAAGACAGGAATGGCTACACCTTC
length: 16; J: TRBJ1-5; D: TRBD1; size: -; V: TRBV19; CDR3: CASSITGVYSNQPQHF; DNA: TGTGCCAGTAGTATCACAGGGGTTTATAGCAATCAGCCCCAGCATTTT
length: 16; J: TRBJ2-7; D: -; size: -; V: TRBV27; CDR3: CASSLTSAPSGYEQYF; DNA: TGTGCCAGCAGTTTAACTTCGGCTCCCTCGGGGTACGAGCAGTACTTC
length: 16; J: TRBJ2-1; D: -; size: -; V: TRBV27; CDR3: CASSLSPGSYGNEQFF; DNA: TGTGCCAGCAGTTTATCCCCCGGGAGTTATGGCAATGAGCAGTTCTTC
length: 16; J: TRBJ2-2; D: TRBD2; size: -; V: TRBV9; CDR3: CASSTRDYRDTGELFF; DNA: TGTGCCAGCAGCACCCGGGACTATAGGGACACCGGGGAGCTGTTTTTT
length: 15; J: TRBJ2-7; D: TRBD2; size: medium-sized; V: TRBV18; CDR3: CASSPPAGGNSEQYF; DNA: TGTGCCAGCTCACCACCTGCGGGAGGTAACAGCGAGCAGTACTTC
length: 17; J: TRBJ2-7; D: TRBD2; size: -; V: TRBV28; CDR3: CASSFGGRGVSSYEQYF; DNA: TGTGCCAGCAGTTTCGGCGGGAGGGGCGTCAGCTCCTACGAGCAGTACTTC
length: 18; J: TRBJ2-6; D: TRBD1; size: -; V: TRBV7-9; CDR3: CASSRPDRGAAGANVLTF; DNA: TGTGCCAGCAGCCGCCCAGACAGGGGTGCAGCTGGGGCCAACGTCCTGACTTTC
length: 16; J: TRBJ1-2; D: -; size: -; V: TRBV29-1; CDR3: CSVEDRVGRANYGYTF; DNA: TGCAGCGTTGAAGATCGGGTTGGCAGGGCTAACTATGGCTACACCTTC
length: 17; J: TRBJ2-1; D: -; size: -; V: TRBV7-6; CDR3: CASSLAIPQGSYNEQFF; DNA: TGTGCCAGCAGCTTAGCGATCCCACAGGGCTCCTACAATGAGCAGTTCTTC
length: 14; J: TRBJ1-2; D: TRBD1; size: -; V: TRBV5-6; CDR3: CASSLGTGNYGYTF; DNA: TGTGCCAGCAGCCTAGGGACAGGCAACTATGGCTACACCTTC
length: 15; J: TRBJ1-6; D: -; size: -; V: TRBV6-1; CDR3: CASSGEQVYNSPLHF; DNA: TGTGCCAGCAGTGGAGAACAGGTCTATAATTCACCCCTCCACTTT
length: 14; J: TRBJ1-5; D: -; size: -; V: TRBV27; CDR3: CASSLSRAGQPQHF; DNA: TGTGCCAGCAGTTTATCCAGGGCAGGACAGCCCCAGCATTTT
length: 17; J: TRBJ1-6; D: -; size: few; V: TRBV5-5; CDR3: CASSFIWRIQDNSPLHF; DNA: TGTGCCAGCAGCTTTATTTGGAGGATCCAGGACAATTCACCCCTCCACTTT
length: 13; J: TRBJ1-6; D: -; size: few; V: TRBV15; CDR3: CATRTGSNSPLHF; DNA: TGTGCCACCAGGACGGGATCAAATTCACCCCTCCACTTT
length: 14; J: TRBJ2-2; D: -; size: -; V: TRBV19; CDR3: CASSIAGSTGELFF; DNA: TGTGCCAGTAGTATAGCGGGGAGCACCGGGGAGCTGTTTTTT
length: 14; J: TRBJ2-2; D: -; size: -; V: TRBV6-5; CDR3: CASSYRQRTGELFF; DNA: TGTGCCAGCAGTTACCGGCAGCGCACCGGGGAGCTGTTTTTT
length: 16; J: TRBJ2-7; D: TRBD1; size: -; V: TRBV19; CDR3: CASSLNGQEFLYEQYF; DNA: TGTGCCAGTAGCCTCAATGGACAGGAGTTCCTCTACGAGCAGTACTTC
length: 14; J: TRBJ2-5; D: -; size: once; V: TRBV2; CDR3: CASKAGTVQETQYF; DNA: TGTGCCAGCAAGGCGGGGACCGTCCAAGAGACCCAGTACTTC
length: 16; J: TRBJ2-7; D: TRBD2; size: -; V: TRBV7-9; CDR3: CASSFGTSIDSYEQYF; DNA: TGTGCCAGCAGCTTCGGGACTAGTATAGACTCCTACGAGCAGTACTTC
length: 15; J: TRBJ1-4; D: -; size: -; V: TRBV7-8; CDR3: CASSLAGGVKEKLFF; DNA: TGTGCCAGCAGCTTAGCGGGGGGTGTCAAGGAAAAACTGTTTTTT
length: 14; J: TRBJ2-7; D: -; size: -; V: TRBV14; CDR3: CASSQEGTSYEQYF; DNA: TGTGCCAGCAGCCAAGAGGGGACTTCGTACGAGCAGTACTTC
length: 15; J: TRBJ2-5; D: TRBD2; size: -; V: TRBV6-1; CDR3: CASSDIAGGQETQYF; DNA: TGTGCCAGCAGTGACATAGCGGGGGGGCAAGAGACCCAGTACTTC
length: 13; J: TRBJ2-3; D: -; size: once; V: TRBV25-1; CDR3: CASSVLTRDTQYF; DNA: TGTGCCAGCAGTGTCCTGACACGGGATACGCAGTATTTT
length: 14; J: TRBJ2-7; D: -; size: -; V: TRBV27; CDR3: CASSPGGQRREQYF; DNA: TGTGCCAGCAGCCCTGGGGGACAACGTAGGGAGCAGTACTTC
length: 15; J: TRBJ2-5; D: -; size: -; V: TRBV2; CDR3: CASTLGQGKSETQYF; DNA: TGTGCCAGCACTCTCGGGCAGGGGAAATCAGAGACCCAGTACTTC
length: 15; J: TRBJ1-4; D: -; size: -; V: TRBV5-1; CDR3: CASRVGQTTNEKLFF; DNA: TGCGCCAGCAGGGTCGGACAGACAACTAATGAAAAACTGTTTTTT
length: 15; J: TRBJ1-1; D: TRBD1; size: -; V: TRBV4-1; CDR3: CASSPPTGARSEAFF; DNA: TGCGCCAGCAGCCCACCCACAGGGGCGAGGTCTGAAGCTTTCTTT
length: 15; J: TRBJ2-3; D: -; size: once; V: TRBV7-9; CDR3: CASSKLQGRADTQYF; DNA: TGTGCCAGCAGCAAGCTCCAGGGTAGGGCAGATACGCAGTATTTT
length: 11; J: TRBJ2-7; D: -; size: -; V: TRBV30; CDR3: CAWSTGYEQYF; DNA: TGTGCCTGGAGTACTGGCTACGAGCAGTACTTC
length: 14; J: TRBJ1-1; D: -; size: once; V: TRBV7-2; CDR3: CASSWAPGNTEAFF; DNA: TGTGCCAGCAGCTGGGCTCCAGGGAACACTGAAGCTTTCTTT
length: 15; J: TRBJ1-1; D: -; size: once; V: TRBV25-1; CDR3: CASSEYTGWGTEAFF; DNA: TGTGCCAGCAGTGAATACACAGGGTGGGGCACTGAAGCTTTCTTT
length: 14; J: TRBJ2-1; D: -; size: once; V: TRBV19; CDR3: CASSIVGLANEQFF; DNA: TGTGCCAGTAGTATAGTCGGGCTAGCCAATGAGCAGTTCTTC
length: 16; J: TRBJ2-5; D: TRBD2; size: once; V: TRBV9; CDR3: CASSVVAGGGEETQYF; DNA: TGTGCCAGCAGCGTAGTCGCGGGGGGAGGGGAAGAGACCCAGTACTTC
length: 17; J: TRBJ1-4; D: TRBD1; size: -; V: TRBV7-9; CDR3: CASRGDRGESTNEKLFF; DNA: TGTGCCAGCAGAGGGGACAGGGGAGAATCAACTAATGAAAAACTGTTTTTT
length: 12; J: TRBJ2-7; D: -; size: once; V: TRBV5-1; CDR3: CASSLGSRALYF; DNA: TGCGCCAGCAGCTTGGGGAGCAGGGCGTTGTACTTC
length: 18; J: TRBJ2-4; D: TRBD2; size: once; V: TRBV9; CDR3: CASSSSGRVGGAKNIQYF; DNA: TGTGCCAGCAGCTCTAGCGGGAGAGTCGGTGGGGCCAAAAACATTCAGTACTTC
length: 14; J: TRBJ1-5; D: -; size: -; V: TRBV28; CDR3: CALFRQGPDQPQHF; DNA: TGTGCCCTTTTCAGGCAGGGGCCCGATCAGCCCCAGCATTTT
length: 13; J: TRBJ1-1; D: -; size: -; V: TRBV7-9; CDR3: CASSPGPRTEAFF; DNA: TGTGCCAGCAGCCCCGGTCCGAGGACTGAAGCTTTCTTT
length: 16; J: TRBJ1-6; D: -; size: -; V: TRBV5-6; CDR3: CASSSRTEPYNSPLHF; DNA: TGTGCCAGCAGCTCCCGGACAGAGCCCTATAATTCACCCCTCCACTTT
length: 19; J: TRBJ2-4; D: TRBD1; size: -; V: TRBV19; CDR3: CASSIGLQGAGLAKNIQYF; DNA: TGTGCCAGTAGTATAGGCCTACAGGGGGCGGGGCTAGCCAAAAACATTCAGTACTTC
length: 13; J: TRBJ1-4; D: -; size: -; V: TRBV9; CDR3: CASSDEGRGKLFF; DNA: TGTGCCAGCAGCGATGAGGGGAGGGGAAAACTGTTTTTT